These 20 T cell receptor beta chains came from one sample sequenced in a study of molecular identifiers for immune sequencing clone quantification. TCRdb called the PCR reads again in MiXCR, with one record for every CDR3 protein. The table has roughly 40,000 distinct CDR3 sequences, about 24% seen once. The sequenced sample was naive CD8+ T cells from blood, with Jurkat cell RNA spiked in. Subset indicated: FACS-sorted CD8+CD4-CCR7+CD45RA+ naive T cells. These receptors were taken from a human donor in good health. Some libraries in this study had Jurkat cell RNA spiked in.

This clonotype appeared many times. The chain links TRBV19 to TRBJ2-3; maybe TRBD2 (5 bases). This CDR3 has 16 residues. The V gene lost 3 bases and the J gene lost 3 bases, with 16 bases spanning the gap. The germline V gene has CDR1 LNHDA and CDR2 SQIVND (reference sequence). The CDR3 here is CASSIPPHEGTDTQYF. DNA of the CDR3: TGTGCCAGTAGTATTCCCCCCCATGAGGGTACAGATACGCAGTATTTT.

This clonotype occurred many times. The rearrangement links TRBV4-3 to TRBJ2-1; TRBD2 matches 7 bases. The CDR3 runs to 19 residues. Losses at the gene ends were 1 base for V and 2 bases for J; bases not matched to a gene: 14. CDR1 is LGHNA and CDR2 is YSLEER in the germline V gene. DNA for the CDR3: TGCGCCAGCAGCCAAGTGGTGCGGGAGTTCTCCCCCGCCTACAATGAGCAGTTCTTC. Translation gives CASSQVVREFSPAYNEQFF.

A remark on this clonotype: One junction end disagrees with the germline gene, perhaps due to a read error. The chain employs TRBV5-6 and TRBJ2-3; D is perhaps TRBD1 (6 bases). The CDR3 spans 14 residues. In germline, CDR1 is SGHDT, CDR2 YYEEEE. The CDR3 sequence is CASSLGTAGYTQYF. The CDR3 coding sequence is TGTGCCAGCAGCTTGGGGACAGCAGGATATACGCAATATTTT.

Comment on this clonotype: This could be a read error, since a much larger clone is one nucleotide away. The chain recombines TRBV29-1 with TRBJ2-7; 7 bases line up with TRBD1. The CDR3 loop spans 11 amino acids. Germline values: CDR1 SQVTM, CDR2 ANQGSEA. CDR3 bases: TGCAGCTTCGGGACAGTATACGCGCAGTACTTC. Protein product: CSFGTVYAQYF.

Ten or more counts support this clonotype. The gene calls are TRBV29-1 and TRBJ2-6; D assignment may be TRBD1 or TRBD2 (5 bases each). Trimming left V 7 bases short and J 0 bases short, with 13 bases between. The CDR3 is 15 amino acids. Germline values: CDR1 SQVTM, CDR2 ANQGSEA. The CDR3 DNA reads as TGCAGCGCCGGGGCGGACCTCTCTGGGGCCAACGTCCTGACTTTC. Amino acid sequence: CSAGADLSGANVLTF.

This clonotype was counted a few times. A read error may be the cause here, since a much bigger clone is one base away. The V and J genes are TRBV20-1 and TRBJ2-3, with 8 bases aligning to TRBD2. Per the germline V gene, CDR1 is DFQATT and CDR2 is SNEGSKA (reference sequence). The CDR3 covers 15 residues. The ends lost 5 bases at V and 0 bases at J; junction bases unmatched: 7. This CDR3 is CSASELAVSTDTQYF. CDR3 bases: TGCAGTGCTTCGGAACTAGCGGTTAGCACAGATACGCAGTATTTT.

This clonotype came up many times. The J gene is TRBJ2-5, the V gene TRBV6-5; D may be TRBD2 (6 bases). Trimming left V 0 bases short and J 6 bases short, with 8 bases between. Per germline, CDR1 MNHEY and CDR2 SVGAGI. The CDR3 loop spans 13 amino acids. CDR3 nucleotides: TGTGCCAGCAGTTACTCGGGGGGTAAGACCCAGTACTTC. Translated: CASSYSGGKTQYF.

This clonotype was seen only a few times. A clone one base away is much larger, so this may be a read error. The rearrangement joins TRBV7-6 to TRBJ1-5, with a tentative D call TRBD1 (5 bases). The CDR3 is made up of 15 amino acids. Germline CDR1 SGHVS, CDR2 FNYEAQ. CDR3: CASSLEWGREQLQHF. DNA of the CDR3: TGTGCCAGCAGCTTAGAATGGGGGAGGGAGCAGCTCCAGCATTTT.

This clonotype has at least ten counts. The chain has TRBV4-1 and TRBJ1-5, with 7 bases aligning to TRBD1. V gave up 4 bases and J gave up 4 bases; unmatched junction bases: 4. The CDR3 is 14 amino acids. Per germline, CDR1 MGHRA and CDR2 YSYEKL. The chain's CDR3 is CASSLSRGNQPQHF. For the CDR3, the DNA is TGCGCCAGCAGCCTTAGCAGGGGGAATCAGCCCCAGCATTTT.

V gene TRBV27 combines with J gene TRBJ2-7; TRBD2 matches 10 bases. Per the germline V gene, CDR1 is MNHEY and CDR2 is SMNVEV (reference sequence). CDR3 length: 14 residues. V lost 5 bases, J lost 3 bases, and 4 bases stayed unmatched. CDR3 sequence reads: CASSPRTSGYEQYF. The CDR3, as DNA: TGTGCCAGCAGTCCCAGGACTAGCGGCTACGAGCAGTACTTC.

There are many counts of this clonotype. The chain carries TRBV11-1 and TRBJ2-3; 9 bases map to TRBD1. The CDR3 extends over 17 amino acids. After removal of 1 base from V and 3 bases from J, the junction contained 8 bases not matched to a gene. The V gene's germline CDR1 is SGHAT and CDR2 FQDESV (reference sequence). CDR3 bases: TGTGCCAGCAGCTTAGTAGGCGGACAGGGGCGTACAGATACGCAGTATTTT. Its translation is CASSLVGGQGRTDTQYF.

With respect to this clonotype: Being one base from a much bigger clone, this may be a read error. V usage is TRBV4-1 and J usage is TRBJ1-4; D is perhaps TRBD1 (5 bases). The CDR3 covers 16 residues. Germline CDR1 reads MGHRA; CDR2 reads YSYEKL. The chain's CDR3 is CASSQGVGATNEELFF. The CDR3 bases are TGCGCCAGCAGCCAAGGGGTCGGGGCAACTAATGAAGAACTGTTTTTT.

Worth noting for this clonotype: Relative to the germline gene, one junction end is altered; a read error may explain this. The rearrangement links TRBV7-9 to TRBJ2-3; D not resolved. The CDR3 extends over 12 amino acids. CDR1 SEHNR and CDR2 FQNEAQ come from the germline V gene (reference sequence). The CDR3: CASNLFSDTQYF. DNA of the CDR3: TGTGCCAGCAACTTATTCTCAGATACGCAGTATTTT.

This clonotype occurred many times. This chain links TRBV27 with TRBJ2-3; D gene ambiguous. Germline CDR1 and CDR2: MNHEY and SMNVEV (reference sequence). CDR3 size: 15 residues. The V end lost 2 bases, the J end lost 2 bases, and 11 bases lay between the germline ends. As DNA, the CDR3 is TGTGCCAGCAGTTTAGTGCACAGATACACAGATACGCAGTATTTT. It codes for CASSLVHRYTDTQYF.

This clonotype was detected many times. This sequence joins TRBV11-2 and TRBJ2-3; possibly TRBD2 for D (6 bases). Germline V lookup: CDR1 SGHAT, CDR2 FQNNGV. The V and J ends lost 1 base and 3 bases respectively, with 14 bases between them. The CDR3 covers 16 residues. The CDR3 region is CASSLAVREWTDTQYF. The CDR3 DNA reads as TGTGCCAGCAGCTTAGCTGTACGGGAGTGGACAGATACGCAGTATTTT.

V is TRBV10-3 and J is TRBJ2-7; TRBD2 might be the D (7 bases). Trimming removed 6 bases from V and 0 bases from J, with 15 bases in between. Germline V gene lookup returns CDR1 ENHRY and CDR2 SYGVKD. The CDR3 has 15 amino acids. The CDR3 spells CAIRSGEGSSYEQYF. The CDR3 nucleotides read TGTGCCATCAGATCAGGGGAGGGGAGCTCCTACGAGCAGTACTTC.

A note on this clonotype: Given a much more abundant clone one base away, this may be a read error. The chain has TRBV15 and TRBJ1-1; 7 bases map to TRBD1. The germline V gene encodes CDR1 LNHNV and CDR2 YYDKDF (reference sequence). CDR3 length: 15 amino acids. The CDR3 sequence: CATSRQGTENTEAIF. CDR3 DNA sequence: TGTGCCACCAGCAGACAAGGGACAGAGAACACTGAAGCTATCTTT.

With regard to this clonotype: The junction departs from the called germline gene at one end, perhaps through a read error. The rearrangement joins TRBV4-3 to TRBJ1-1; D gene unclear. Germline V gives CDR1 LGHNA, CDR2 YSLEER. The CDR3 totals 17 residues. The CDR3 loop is CASSQVWVADLNTEAFF. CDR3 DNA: TGCGCCAGCAGCCAAGTATGGGTGGCAGACCTGAACACTGAAGCGTTCTTT.

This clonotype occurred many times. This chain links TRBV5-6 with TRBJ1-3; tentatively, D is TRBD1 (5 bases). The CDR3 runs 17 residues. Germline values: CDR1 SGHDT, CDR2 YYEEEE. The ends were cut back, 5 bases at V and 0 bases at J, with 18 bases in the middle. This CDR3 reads CASSLYEQAHSGNTIYF. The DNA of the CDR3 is TGTGCCAGCAGTTTATACGAACAGGCCCACTCTGGAAACACCATATATTTT.

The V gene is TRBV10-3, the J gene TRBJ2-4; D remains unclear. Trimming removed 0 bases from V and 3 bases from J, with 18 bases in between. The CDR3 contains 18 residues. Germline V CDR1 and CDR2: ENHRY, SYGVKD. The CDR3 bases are TGTGCCATCAGTGAGTCGTCTGGACCCGGTGGGGTCAAAAACATTCAGTACTTC. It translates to CAISESSGPGGVKNIQYF.